The clone carrying this T cell receptor (beta chain) was found a few times. The ends were cut back, 1 base at V and 3 bases at J, with 12 bases in the middle. CDR3 size: 15 residues. CDR1 is SEHNR, CDR2 FQNEAQ, per germline (reference sequence). TCRdb called the reads again in MiXCR, with one record for every CDR3 protein. The table lists around 490,000 distinct CDR3 sequences, approximately 26% of them singletons. This entry is derived from a study of T cell repertoires in cytomegalovirus infection. About the research overall: Public TCR beta signatures indicated both CMV infection and matching HLA type.

This chain uses TRBV7-9 with TRBJ1-1; a possible D gene is TRBD1 (6 bases). The sample was PBMCs. The receptor comes from a human donor in good health (CMV status not recorded). Some clones in this sample may be carry-over from other donors' samples. CDR3 sequence reads: CASSLGGGWDTEAFF. CDR3 nucleotides: TGTGCCAGCAGCTTAGGAGGGGGGTGGGACACTGAAGCTTTCTTT.